This T cell receptor (beta chain) was found in a study of cytomegalovirus exposure and HLA in healthy donors. Study findings and constraints: As confirmed in vitro, a few CMV-associated chains were specific for CMV antigens. Reported results showed that the classifier diagnosed cytomegalovirus status with high specificity and sensitivity. A cluster of highly shared sequence variants was likely a sequencing artifact.

Unmatched junction bases numbered 9, after V lost 2 bases and J lost 4 bases. CDR3 length: 17 residues. CDR1 is LGHNA and CDR2 is YNFKEQ in the germline V gene. Comments on this clone: Its antigen is unknown.

13 Jbeta primers and 60 Vbeta primers were used for the PCR. Clones were read by immunoSEQ multiplex PCR, and TCRdb kept only the in-frame ones, dropping some. The table has 100,000 to 120,000 clones, over 55% seen once. The chain joins TRBV4-2 to TRBJ2-3, with 10 bases that match TRBD2. The sequenced sample consisted of PBMCs. This receptor was identified in a man aged 18 to 30 in good health and CMV-seropositive. The CDR3 is CASSQRPLAGGPDTQYF. The CDR3 DNA is TGTGCCAGCAGCCAACGACCCTTAGCGGGGGGCCCAGATACGCAGTATTTT.